Below are 21 T cell receptor beta chains sequenced from a single sample in a study of CD4 T cells in relation to SARS-CoV-2 and coronaviruses. No cognate antigen is known for these TCRs. Method: immunoSEQ multiplex PCR; TCRdb's copy keeps in-frame clones and lacks some. In the table there are about 43,000 clones, about four fifths of which are singletons. The sample comprised naive CD4+ T cells from PBMCs, cultured in vitro. The sample's subset: naive CD4+ T cells isolated by negative enrichment. These receptors were taken from an adult with COVID-19.

The chain is built from TRBV18 and TRBJ2-5; D not resolved. The CDR3 length is 13 residues. The ends were cut back, 3 bases at V and 1 base at J, with 6 bases in the middle. Per germline, CDR1 KGHSH and CDR2 LQKENI. CDR3 coding DNA: TGTGCCAGCTCACCGCGCCTCCAAGAGACCCAGTACTTC. Translation: CASSPRLQETQYF.

V usage is TRBV7-9 and J usage is TRBJ2-4, with D perhaps TRBD2 (7 bases). The V gene lost 5 bases and the J gene lost 0 bases, with 23 bases spanning the gap. The germline CDR1 and CDR2 sequences are SEHNR and FQNEAQ (reference sequence). The CDR3 consists of 19 residues. This CDR3 reads CASSPGLLRGRRAKNIQYF. The CDR3 DNA reads TGTGCCAGCAGCCCAGGACTTTTGCGGGGGCGACGAGCCAAAAACATTCAGTACTTC.

This rearrangement joins TRBV5-4 to TRBJ1-2; 9 bases are shared with TRBD1. Germline V lookup: CDR1 SGHNT, CDR2 YYREEE (reference sequence). The V gene end was trimmed by 0 bases and the J gene end by 1 base; junction bases not matched to a gene: 4. There are 16 residues in the CDR3. CDR3 DNA sequence: TGTGCCAGCAGCTTGGCCCCGGGACAGGGTAACTATGGCTACACCTTC. This codes for CASSLAPGQGNYGYTF.

The sample holds a few counts of this clone. This chain uses TRBV2 with TRBJ1-5, with D tentatively TRBD1 (5 bases). Germline V gene data show CDR1 as SNHLY and CDR2 as FYNNEI. Trimming removed 6 bases from V and 5 bases from J, with 11 bases in between. The CDR3 is 13 residues long. In DNA, the CDR3 is TGTGCCAGCAGCCGACAGCCAGATCAGCCCCAGCATTTT. Amino acids: CASSRQPDQPQHF.

V is TRBV2 and J is TRBJ1-4; unclear D gene. This CDR3 is built from 15 residues. With 0 bases removed from V and 3 bases from J, the gap between germline ends came to 8 bases. CDR1 is SNHLY and CDR2 is FYNNEI in the germline V gene. CDR3 sequence reads: CASSEAGLSNEKLFF. The CDR3 DNA follows: TGTGCCAGCAGTGAAGCGGGCCTGTCTAATGAAAAACTGTTTTTT.

This chain links TRBV6-5 with TRBJ1-4, with TRBD1 matching 7 bases. Trimming at V came to 6 bases and at J to 5 bases, leaving 9 bases not matched to a gene. The CDR3 contains 15 residues. The V gene's germline CDR1 is MNHEY and CDR2 SVGAGI. The CDR3 protein is CASRSRGGQNEKLFF. The CDR3, as DNA: TGTGCCAGCAGGTCACGAGGGGGCCAGAATGAAAAACTGTTTTTT.

This chain joins TRBV5-1 and TRBJ2-7; 10 nucleotides match TRBD2. The junction had 5 bases not matched to a gene; V was cut back by 2 bases and J by 3 bases. The CDR3 runs to 15 residues. In germline, CDR1 is SGHRS, CDR2 YFSETQ. This CDR3 is CASSLLAGYGYEQYF. In nucleotides, the CDR3 is TGCGCCAGCAGCTTACTAGCGGGATACGGCTACGAGCAGTACTTC.

The V call is TRBV6-5, the J call TRBJ2-5; TRBD1 matches at 7 bases. The CDR3 is 15 amino acids. Germline CDR1 and CDR2: MNHEY and SVGAGI. Losses at the gene ends were 5 bases for V and 1 base for J; bases not matched to a gene: 7. The CDR3 DNA follows: TGTGCCAGCAGTAGCCTGGGACAGTTCCAAGAGACCCAGTACTTC. This gives the protein CASSSLGQFQETQYF.

V gene TRBV10-3 combines with J gene TRBJ1-4; 9 bases fit TRBD1. The CDR3 contains 15 residues. From germline, CDR1 is ENHRY and CDR2 SYGVKD. J lost 5 bases, V lost 2 bases, and 3 bases had no gene match. The CDR3 region has the DNA TGTGCCATCAGTGAGACCGGGACAGGGAATGAAAAACTGTTTTTT. Translating it yields CAISETGTGNEKLFF.

J is TRBJ2-3 and V is TRBV7-3; 14 bases map to TRBD2. Germline-derived CDR1 and CDR2 are SGHTA and FQGTGA. Trimming at V came to 6 bases and at J to 3 bases, leaving 11 bases not matched to a gene. The CDR3 extends over 18 amino acids. The CDR3 region has the DNA TGTGCCAGCAGGAGATTCGGGACTAGCGGGAGTTGGACAGATACGCAGTATTTT. Translation gives CASRRFGTSGSWTDTQYF.

The sample holds a few counts of this clone. The genes are TRBV19 and TRBJ1-1, with D perhaps matching TRBD1 (5 bases). The germline V gene has CDR1 LNHDA and CDR2 SQIVND (reference sequence). This CDR3 contains 13 residues. V was trimmed by 5 bases and J by 8 bases, leaving 15 bases between them. The chain's CDR3 is CASSVLGTGEAFF. The CDR3 bases are TGTGCCAGTAGTGTCTTAGGGACGGGGGAAGCTTTCTTT. The entire variable domain, with the rest obtained from reference TRBV19 and TRBJ1-1, is as follows: DGGITQSPKYLFRKEGQNVTLSCEQNLNHDAMYWYRQDPGQGLRLIYYSQIVNDFQKGDIAEGYSVSREKKESFPLTVTSAQKNPTAFYLCASSVLGTGEAFFGQGTRLTVV.

This clone appeared a single time. The rearrangement uses TRBV7-9 and TRBJ1-2; no clear D. This CDR3 is 16 amino acids long. The V and J ends lost 1 base and 5 bases respectively, with 17 bases between them. The V gene's germline CDR1 is SEHNR and CDR2 FQNEAQ (reference sequence). DNA of the CDR3: TGTGCCAGCAGCTTAGGGTTATTGGCGAGGGATTATGGCTACACCTTC. This codes for CASSLGLLARDYGYTF.

The genes are TRBV6-6 and TRBJ1-2; maybe TRBD1 (5 bases). The germline CDR1 and CDR2 sequences are MNHNY and SVGAGI (reference sequence). Trimming cost V 1 base and J 3 bases, with 9 bases left between them. This CDR3 comprises 14 residues. CDR3 nucleotide sequence: TGTGCCAGCAGTTACTTGGGGGTCGACTATGGCTACACCTTC. Amino acid sequence: CASSYLGVDYGYTF.

This chain links TRBV5-4 with TRBJ1-4, with 9 positions matching TRBD1. Germline V gives CDR1 SGHNT, CDR2 YYREEE (reference sequence). This CDR3 is 15 amino acids long. The V gene end was trimmed by 5 bases and the J gene end by 8 bases; junction bases not matched to a gene: 10. CDR3 in amino acids: CASRIGTGRGEKLFF. The CDR3 DNA reads TGTGCCAGCAGAATTGGGACAGGGCGGGGGGAAAAACTGTTTTTT. The variable domain in full, with the rest retrieved from reference TRBV5-4 and TRBJ1-4, is ETGVTQSPTHLIKTRGQQVTLRCSSQSGHNTVSWYQQALGQGPQFIFQYYREEENGRGNFPPRFSGLQFPNYSSELNVNALELDDSALYLCASRIGTGRGEKLFFGSGTQLSVL.

The V and J genes are TRBV9 and TRBJ2-2, with D maybe TRBD2 (5 bases). Germline loops: CDR1 SGDLS, CDR2 YYNGEE. The V gene lost 0 bases and the J gene lost 5 bases, with 8 bases spanning the gap. The CDR3 sequence is 14 residues long. CDR3 sequence (DNA): TGTGCCAGCAGCGTAGTAGCGTGGACCGGGGAGCTGTTTTTT. As protein: CASSVVAWTGELFF.

V and J are TRBV5-1 and TRBJ2-1, with 9 positions matching TRBD2. CDR3 length: 15 amino acids. CDR1 and CDR2 from the germline V gene are SGHRS and YFSETQ. Trimming removed 2 bases from V and 7 bases from J; junction bases left unmatched: 7. The CDR3 DNA reads as TGCGCCAGCAGCTTCAGTCTAGCGGGACTGAATGAGCAGTTCTTC. This encodes CASSFSLAGLNEQFF.

The rearrangement links TRBV7-8 to TRBJ1-2; a possible D gene is TRBD1 (5 bases). The CDR3 loop spans 13 amino acids. CDR1 and CDR2 (germline): SGHVS, FQNEAQ. V dropped 5 bases and J dropped 6 bases, with 13 bases sitting between them. CDR3 DNA: TGTGCCAGCAGCCTCTCCGGGACGAATGGCTACACCTTC. It yields the protein CASSLSGTNGYTF.

This clone was detected only a few times. This sample also contains other DNA sequences that code for the same CDR3. The chain links TRBV6-4 to TRBJ2-2; D unresolved. CDR1 is MRHNA and CDR2 is SNTAGT in the germline V gene. The CDR3 is 13 residues long. V was cut by 0 bases and J by 3 bases, with 2 bases left in between. The CDR3 is CASSDSDTGELFF. CDR3 coding DNA: TGTGCCAGCAGTGACTCGGACACCGGGGAGCTGTTTTTT.

V and J are TRBV19 and TRBJ1-5; TRBD1 agrees at 7 bases. The germline CDR1 and CDR2 sequences are LNHDA and SQIVND (reference sequence). CDR3 length: 12 residues. V shed 6 bases, J shed 8 bases, and the junction held 4 bases outside the gene matches. The CDR3, as DNA: TGTGCCAGTAGCCCAACAGGGGAGCCCCAGCATTTT. This sequence encodes CASSPTGEPQHF.

The chain couples TRBV28 to TRBJ1-2; 12 bases match TRBD1. The V gene's germline CDR1 is MDHEN and CDR2 SYDVKM. V gave up 7 bases and J gave up 6 bases; unmatched junction bases: 15. This CDR3 spans 17 amino acids. CDR3 protein: CASNSKGDRGHRHGYTF. The CDR3 region has the DNA TGTGCCAGCAACTCAAAGGGGGACAGGGGGCATCGGCATGGCTACACCTTC.

The rearrangement joins TRBV2 to TRBJ1-1; D is undetermined. Germline CDR1 SNHLY, CDR2 FYNNEI. The V end lost 1 base, the J end lost 5 bases, and 11 bases lay between the germline ends. The CDR3 totals 14 residues. The CDR3 spells CASSEVMGGTEAFF. CDR3 DNA sequence: TGTGCCAGCAGTGAAGTAATGGGCGGGACTGAAGCTTTCTTT.